These 20 T cell receptor beta chains were sequenced from one sample in a study of T cell responses to AZD1222 COVID-19 vaccine. The data were produced by immunoSEQ multiplex PCR, yet TCRdb's version contains in-frame clones alone and is incomplete. This sample has roughly 97,000 clones, with about 91% found just once. Sequencing was performed on peripheral blood, taken on day 0 of AZD1222 vaccination. Receptor source: an adult in good health.

The chain uses TRBV2 and TRBJ1-4; a possible D gene is TRBD1 (6 bases). The CDR3 has 15 amino acids. Germline CDR1 is SNHLY and CDR2 is FYNNEI. The germline V and J ends were trimmed by 2 bases and 8 bases, with 15 bases remaining between them. CDR3 DNA: TGTGCCAGCAGTGAATCGGGCGGGGGCCGGGAAAAACTGTTTTTT. Translation gives CASSESGGGREKLFF.

The gene calls are TRBV27 and TRBJ1-4, with TRBD1 matching 7 bases. Germline CDR1 and CDR2: MNHEY and SMNVEV (reference sequence). J was trimmed by 8 bases and V by 4 bases; bases with no gene match: 10. The CDR3 runs 15 residues. CDR3 sequence: CASSWGDRADEKLFF. CDR3 coding DNA: TGTGCCAGCAGTTGGGGAGACAGGGCGGACGAAAAACTGTTTTTT.

This clone was observed a handful of times. The rearrangement uses TRBV7-9 and TRBJ2-7; D is possibly TRBD2 (6 bases). Germline CDR1 is SEHNR and CDR2 is FQNEAQ (reference sequence). This CDR3 is built from 15 residues. The ends were cut back, 5 bases at V and 0 bases at J, with 14 bases in the middle. The chain's CDR3 is CASSETSGASYEQYF. The CDR3 DNA reads TGTGCCAGCAGCGAGACTAGTGGGGCCTCCTACGAGCAGTACTTC.

The chain links TRBV4-2 to TRBJ2-7, with D unclear. Germline V gives CDR1 LGHNA, CDR2 YNFKEQ. This CDR3 region has 16 residues. V was cut by 0 bases and J by 2 bases, with 14 bases left in between. This CDR3 is CASSQEGVDGPYEQYF. CDR3 coding DNA: TGTGCCAGCAGCCAAGAGGGTGTGGATGGGCCCTACGAGCAGTACTTC.

The chain couples TRBV10-3 to TRBJ1-1, with 8 bases that match TRBD1. V trimming: 2 bases; J trimming: 2 bases; junction bases outside the gene matches: 10. The germline CDR1 and CDR2 sequences are ENHRY and SYGVKD. CDR3 length: 17 amino acids. This CDR3 is CAISEVGRGPTNTEAFF. For the CDR3, the DNA is TGTGCCATCAGTGAGGTGGGCAGGGGGCCTACTAACACTGAAGCTTTCTTT.

The rearrangement links TRBV20-1 to TRBJ2-2; D is ambiguous. Germline-derived CDR1 and CDR2 are DFQATT and SNEGSKA (reference sequence). V was trimmed by 3 bases and J by 4 bases, leaving 9 bases between them. The CDR3 has 13 amino acids. The DNA for the CDR3 is TGCAGTGCTAGTAAAGAGTTCACCGGGGAGCTGTTTTTT. Protein: CSASKEFTGELFF.

The CDR3 region is CASSLETQYF. As DNA, the CDR3 is TGCGCCAGCAGCTTGGAGACCCAGTACTTC. The chain links TRBV5-1 to TRBJ2-5; D is ambiguous. From germline, CDR1 is SGHRS and CDR2 YFSETQ. The CDR3 has 10 residues. Between the trimmed V and J ends, which lost 0 bases and 6 bases, there was a span of 0 bases.

CDR3 nucleotide sequence: TGTGCCAGCAGTGCCAACAGGGAAAGTGGATACAATGAGCAGTTCTTC. It specifies CASSANRESGYNEQFF. The chain combines TRBV6-1 with TRBJ2-1, with D maybe TRBD1 (6 bases). The CDR3 covers 16 residues. The V end lost 4 bases, the J end lost 4 bases, and 17 bases lay between the germline ends. Germline V CDR1 and CDR2: MNHNS, SASEGT.

V usage is TRBV7-9 and J usage is TRBJ2-3; D may match TRBD1 or TRBD2 (5 bases each). V was clipped by 1 base and J by 4 bases, with 15 bases between them. The CDR3 has 16 residues. Germline CDR1 is SEHNR and CDR2 is FQNEAQ (reference sequence). Written as DNA, the CDR3 is TGTGCCAGCAGCTTAGGGGGGAAACCTACGGCAGATACGCAGTATTTT. It yields the protein CASSLGGKPTADTQYF.

The chain uses TRBV25-1 and TRBJ1-2, with TRBD1 matching 8 bases. The CDR3 totals 14 residues. V trimming: 6 bases; J trimming: 2 bases; junction bases outside the gene matches: 5. Per the germline V gene, CDR1 is MGHDK and CDR2 is SYGVNS. CDR3 bases: TGTGCCAGCAGAGGAGGACAGGGAAACTATGGCTACACCTTC. This gives the protein CASRGGQGNYGYTF.

J is TRBJ2-3 and V is TRBV7-6, with 8 bases fitting TRBD2. Per the germline V gene, CDR1 is SGHVS and CDR2 is FNYEAQ. V shed 5 bases, J shed 8 bases, and the junction held 15 bases outside the gene matches. CDR3 size: 16 residues. The CDR3 region has the DNA TGTGCCAGCAGCGAGGGACTAGTGGGGGGGCCGGGTACGCAGTATTTT. Protein: CASSEGLVGGPGTQYF.

The V gene is TRBV2, the J gene TRBJ1-5; D perhaps matches TRBD1 (5 bases). The V end lost 6 bases, the J end lost 2 bases, and 14 bases lay between the germline ends. The CDR3 extends over 15 amino acids. Germline V lookup: CDR1 SNHLY, CDR2 FYNNEI. CDR3 bases: TGTGCCAGCAGCCTGACGTGGGGCGGCAATCAGCCCCAGCATTTT. Translation gives CASSLTWGGNQPQHF.

This sequence joins TRBV19 and TRBJ2-7; D possibly uses TRBD1 or TRBD2 (6 bases each). CDR1 LNHDA and CDR2 SQIVND come from the germline V gene (reference sequence). The V end lost 4 bases, the J end lost 6 bases, and 16 bases lay between the germline ends. The CDR3 covers 14 residues. Here the CDR3 reads CASSTTSGGLEQYF. The CDR3 DNA is TGTGCCAGTAGTACGACTAGTGGGGGGCTCGAGCAGTACTTC.

This clone was seen a few times. The V and J genes are TRBV2 and TRBJ1-2; D is unclear. From germline, CDR1 is SNHLY and CDR2 FYNNEI. V gave up 1 base and J gave up 2 bases, with 8 bases separating them. The CDR3 is 14 residues long. This CDR3 reads CASSEGSRNYGYTF. The CDR3, as DNA: TGTGCCAGCAGTGAAGGGTCTCGAAACTATGGCTACACCTTC.

The chain has TRBV23-1 and TRBJ1-5, with D perhaps TRBD1 (6 bases). TRBV23-1 is an ORF, with its function uncertain. The V and J ends lost 0 bases and 0 bases respectively, with 18 bases between them. The length of the CDR3 is 19 residues. The DNA of the CDR3 is TGCGCCAGCAGTCAATCGCCCAGGGACATTCGCAATAGCAATCAGCCCCAGCATTTT. Translation: CASSQSPRDIRNSNQPQHF.

Remarks on this clone: One junction end does not reproduce the germline sequence, and a read error may be involved. This chain uses TRBV11-2 with TRBJ1-2; D uncertain. CDR1 SGHAT and CDR2 FQNNGV come from the germline V gene. CDR3 length: 14 amino acids. The CDR3 DNA reads as TGTGCCAGCAGTTTAGTACGGCGACGCTATGGCTACACCTTC. It encodes CASSLVRRRYGYTF.

The V gene is TRBV27, the J gene TRBJ2-1; TRBD2 aligns across 9 bases. V shed 1 base and J 4 bases; nucleotides not matched to a gene: 5. From germline, CDR1 is MNHEY and CDR2 SMNVEV (reference sequence). The CDR3 runs to 16 residues. CDR3 sequence: CASSLWASGVYNEQFF. CDR3 DNA sequence: TGTGCCAGCAGTTTATGGGCTAGCGGGGTTTACAATGAGCAGTTCTTC.

This clone was observed once. The chain uses TRBV20-1 and TRBJ2-6; D is perhaps TRBD2 (7 bases). Trimming shortened V by 3 bases and J by 2 bases, and 14 bases separated the two germline ends. CDR1 and CDR2 (germline): DFQATT, SNEGSKA (reference sequence). This CDR3 has 16 residues. The CDR3 region is CSASVGGAAGANVLTF. The CDR3 region has the DNA TGCAGTGCTAGTGTTGGGGGGGCAGCTGGGGCCAACGTCCTGACTTTC.

J is TRBJ1-2 and V is TRBV7-3; no clear D. The V and J ends lost 2 bases and 4 bases respectively, with 5 bases between them. Germline CDR1 SGHTA, CDR2 FQGTGA. The CDR3 covers 12 residues. The CDR3, as DNA: TGTGCCAGCAGCTTATCGGGCTATGGCTACACCTTC. Translation gives CASSLSGYGYTF.

V gene TRBV7-6 combines with J gene TRBJ2-2; 12 positions match TRBD1. Germline-derived CDR1 and CDR2 are SGHVS and FNYEAQ. This CDR3 region has 16 residues. V was clipped by 4 bases and J by 5 bases; unmatched bases: 5. Here the CDR3 reads CASSSGQGARTGELFF. The CDR3 DNA is TGTGCCAGCAGCTCGGGACAGGGGGCGCGAACCGGGGAGCTGTTTTTT.